This T cell receptor beta chain was recovered during a study of control samples from healthy donors and cancer patients. V shed 1 base and J shed 1 base, with 5 bases lying between them. The CDR3 has 14 residues. The germline V gene encodes CDR1 SGHRS and CDR2 YFSETQ. Repertoires were generated with immunoSEQ multiplex PCR, while TCRdb's copy carries only in-frame clones and drops some. This sample has more than 75,000 clones; around 85% occur once, and the top ten carry 30% to 40%. V usage is TRBV5-1 and J usage is TRBJ2-2; D gene ambiguous. Sequenced: PBMCs. The receptor comes from a man between 65 and 85 years old with lung cancer. The DNA for the CDR3 is TGCGCCAGCAGCTTGAGACAGAACACCGGGGAGCTGTTTTTT. Its translation: CASSLRQNTGELFF.